The text below deals with one T cell receptor beta chain. Its antigen is still unknown. Base qualities are not at hand, and no much larger clone is one base apart. The data originate from a study of cytomegalovirus exposure and HLA in healthy donors (TCRdb year 2017). Study-wide context: An earlier analysis of 587 of the donors reported 276 Gb of sequence data and around 120 million unique TCR beta sequences obtained from about 170 million T cells. About 300 gigabases of sequencing data and roughly 81 million unique TCR sequences made up an early release that covered some 640 HLA-typed donors. Among the approximately 430 genotyped donors, 81% belonged to the genetic ancestry cluster associated with self-reported Caucasian donors. The aim of the study was to test whether cataloging public T cell receptors could identify signatures of past pathogen exposure. The study profiled the T cell repertoires of about 720 subjects by immunosequencing and related them to cytomegalovirus serostatus. Besides the first cohort of about 730 subjects, a separate validation cohort made up of roughly 120 different subjects was used. To predict cytomegalovirus infection status, the study brought together high-throughput TCR immunosequencing, statistical association of individual TCRs with disease status, and machine learning. In a later analysis, previously published TCR beta repertoires from several hundred donors were re-analyzed and high-resolution HLA genotyping was added so that TCR occurrence patterns could be studied. Rather than using new phenotypic data, the later analysis identified candidate immune exposures from TCR beta sequences and from how often those sequences occurred across donors. An earlier analysis of approximately 580 of the donors used high-throughput TCR beta sequencing to judge whether each TCR beta V gene segment behaved as functional or pseudogenic. Donor age, sex, ethnicity and CMV serostatus were compiled together with the repertoire data. A later genetic analysis took genome-wide SNP genotypes for about 55% of the 666 donors and used that subset as a discovery cohort. Every repertoire in the discovery cohort had been generated on one and the same sequencing platform. HLA typing covered class I and class II loci at four-digit resolution. The number of typed donors differed by locus: about 629-640 for A, B, C, DRB1 and DQB1; 500 to 550 for DQA1; over 600 for DPA1; and roughly 490 for DPB1. Several DR-DQ haplotypes were treated as single units for association and clustering because of strong linkage in the cohort. Among about 400 genotyped donors of the cohort, an average of around 220,000 unique TCR beta nucleotide sequences was sequenced per donor, of which about 19% were non-productive. What the authors observed across the whole study: Because HLA typing was missing for some donors at each locus, association tests included only the typed subset. Linkage disequilibrium might explain the correlated functional status among segregating V segments, but an unknown experimental factor could not be excluded. Most TCR sequences were observed very rarely across donors, whereas some public TCRs were present in many individuals. In this cohort, only TCR beta chains were sequenced, and detectable features were limited by the absence of alpha or paired-chain data. The authors suggested that the approach could potentially be extended to other disease states and immunological phenotypes. In a later genetic analysis, fewer N-insertions in productive TCRs were reported among donors in an Asian-associated ancestry cluster than the approximately 710-donor mean. The 87-base-pair reads could not distinguish some IMGT-functional V segments, including TRBV6-2 and TRBV6-3, so those segments were excluded. In a later analysis, HLA-associated TCR beta chains were found to be more clonally expanded and to have lower generation probabilities than equally common non-associated chains. Presence/absence analyses assumed roughly uniform sequencing depth across donors, an assumption that may not hold. In a later analysis, the rate of TCR association differed among HLA loci, with DRB1 alleles having the most associated TCRs and HLA-C alleles having the fewest. Most CMV-associated TCR beta chains appeared to be HLA-restricted in a later analysis, and the HLA associations seemed to be driven largely by CMV exposure. The classifier was reported to diagnose cytomegalovirus status with high specificity and sensitivity in both the original cohort and the validation cohort. Several of the top co-occurrence clusters appeared to be linked to parvovirus B19, influenza, CMV and Epstein-Barr virus, according to a later analysis. V-gene and J-gene trimming of TCR beta chains was associated with a missense DCLRE1C variant in a later genetic analysis, and the association was replicated in an independent cohort. In a later analysis, 16,951 TCR beta sequences were associated with specific HLA alleles at a false discovery rate of 0.05. A further reported finding was that TCR beta sequences accurately predicted the HLA-A and HLA-B alleles for most subjects in the first cohort. The only immune exposure information available for the cohort was CMV serostatus. A cluster of highly shared sequence variants was judged likely to represent a technical artifact of the sequencing pipeline. The earlier analysis of 587 of the donors excluded seventeen rarely observed V segments, including chromosome 9 orphons, because counts were too low. The study gave a list of around 170 TCR beta chains associated with cytomegalovirus. In vitro tests confirmed that a few of the cytomegalovirus-associated TCR beta chains recognize cytomegalovirus antigens. Assigning TCR associations to individual alleles was difficult when HLA alleles, especially DR and DQ, strongly co-occurred. An earlier analysis of 587 of the donors showed that most TCR beta V segments appeared in productive rearrangements either about 87% or about 30% of the time, which broadly matched IMGT annotations.

In total, roughly 710 healthy bone marrow donors made up the cohort. Cohort members were all nominally healthy when sampled, although unrecorded immune exposures were likely present. The donor tested CMV seropositive, placing the donor among the 310 or so seropositive members of the cohort. Every donor gave a peripheral blood sample, and the peripheral blood mononuclear cells from that sample were used for TCR beta sequencing. Genomic DNA was extracted from the blood cell samples with the Qiagen DNeasy Blood Extraction Kit. V and J lose 3 bases and 8 bases, and a span of 17 bases separates them. The germline V gene (reference sequence) provides CDR1 SEHNR and CDR2 FQNEAQ. The CDR3 numbers 15 residues from cysteine through phenylalanine. CDR3 DNA is the only sequence kept; it has 45 bases, read in frame from the first base. Receptor libraries were prepared by the immunoSEQ multiplex PCR assay. For the multiplex PCR, a mixture combining 60 forward primers for TCR Vbeta segments and 13 reverse primers for TCR Jbeta segments was used. A multiplex PCR assay on genomic DNA amplified the CDR3 region of rearranged TCR beta genes. On the Illumina HiSeq System, the amplified TCR beta libraries were sequenced as 87-base-pair reads. In the source study's methods: Across the 500 to 750 repertoires, a later analysis counted tens of millions of unique TCR beta chains, roughly 11 million of which were shared by at least two donors. A nearest-neighbor algorithm error-corrected the raw reads and collapsed the reads into unique sequences, merging closely related sequences to remove PCR and sequencing errors. CDR3 sequences were aligned to IMGT reference sequences to assign V, D and J gene segments. For a sequence to be retained, a match of at least six nucleotides was required to both a V gene segment and a J gene segment. A rearrangement was called productive if the CDR3 had no stop codons and remained in frame with V and J, and every other rearrangement was called non-productive. Following IMGT convention, CDR3 was defined as the stretch from the second conserved V-encoded cysteine up to the conserved J-encoded phenylalanine. In an earlier analysis of just under 600 of the donors, sequences lacking an unambiguous match to a single V gene segment were excluded. In an earlier analysis of 587 of the donors, V segments were called functional above 56.7% productive rearrangements and were called segregating when the between-donor standard deviation exceeded 5%. To diagnose cytomegalovirus status from the catalog of TCR beta chain sequences, a statistical classification framework was built. In a later analysis, TCR nucleotide sequences were compared against IMGT/GENE-DB human TR gene sequences so that V and J genes could be assigned. A later analysis assigned CDR3 sequences and most-parsimonious VDJ recombination scenarios with the TCRdist pipeline. In a later analysis, each TCR beta chain was defined by its CDR3 amino acid sequence together with its V-gene family, and reads without a unique V-gene family were excluded. As a way to deal with suspected cross-contamination and a sequencing artifact, a later analysis dropped 500 to 700 nucleotide sequences that were highly shared and had low generation probability. A later analysis calculated a clonal expansion index for each public chain from normalized within-repertoire ranks of inferred template counts. Generation probabilities in a later analysis came from a VDJ recombination model fitted to out-of-frame rearrangements, and those results were checked against IGoR. A later analysis scored TCR-TCR, TCR-HLA and TCR-CMV co-occurrence with hypergeometric tests, applying a repertoire-size bias correction to TCR pairs. False discovery rates were estimated in a later analysis by permuting HLA or CMV assignments 20 times. In a later analysis, co-occurring TCRs were grouped using DBSCAN, and TCRdist sequence similarity was added for clustering within HLA-allele-positive subsets. For co-occurrence clustering, repertoires with fewer than 30,000 or more than 120,000 public chains were excluded, along with five or six repertoires with anomalous nucleotide sharing. Not all clones reach the TCRdb copy of this immuneACCESS table, which keeps in-frame sequences only. Checked studies attribute under half of the gap to unresolved V genes and leave the rest unexplained. V, J and clone size derive from that table, while D and trimming were established from the DNA sequence. The sample yields around 88,000 clones; 77% were counted once. The ten largest clones add up to under 7.5% of the sample.

The sequenced sample consisted of PBMCs. This receptor was obtained from a man over 45 in good health and CMV-seropositive. Recombination joined TRBV7-9 with TRBJ2-1, with TRBD1 tentatively as D gene (7 bases match). At the DNA level, the sequence is TGTGCCAGCAGCTTCGCGACAGGGAGGAGCGATGAGCAGTTCTTC. Translated, this is CASSFATGRSDEQFF.